This TCR beta chain was identified during a study of T cell responses to AZD1222 COVID-19 vaccine. Study-wide results and caveats: Recipients of AZD1222 seropositive at baseline numbered only six or seven. Nearly half of the spike-specific TCRs reportedly recognize variant regions that carry no mutations. Most donors were white British and more were female, and clonal diversity was possibly underestimated.

This clone was counted a few times. Its antigen is unknown. CDR3 length: 16 residues. The V gene's germline CDR1 is SGHRS and CDR2 YFSETQ. V was shortened by 2 bases and J by 0 bases, with 12 bases between the two germline ends. Assay used: immunoSEQ multiplex PCR; TCRdb lists only in-frame clones, some missing. Here the sample spans about 180,000 clones, 87% being singletons. The chain combines TRBV5-1 with TRBJ2-4; D not certain. The TCR originated in an adult in good health. Sequences were derived from peripheral blood, sampled on day 0 of AZD1222 vaccination. The CDR3 protein is CASSFTPDLAKNIQYF. CDR3 in DNA: TGCGCCAGCAGCTTCACTCCGGACCTAGCCAAAAACATTCAGTACTTC.